Following are 25 T cell receptor beta chains from one sample sequenced in a study of blood T cell repertoires in COVID-19. Data came from immunoSEQ multiplex PCR; TCRdb stores just in-frame clones and leaves some out. The top ten clones hold 3.5% to 5% of a sample with about 170,000 clones, just under 95% of them seen once. What was sequenced was peripheral blood. The receptor set was obtained from a woman in her 50s with acute or convalescent COVID-19.

The chain couples TRBV29-1 to TRBJ1-1, with 7 bases that match TRBD1. Germline values: CDR1 SQVTM, CDR2 ANQGSEA. The junction had 1 base not matched to a gene; V was cut back by 6 bases and J by 0 bases. The CDR3 loop spans 12 amino acids. Written as DNA, the CDR3 is TGCAGCGTCGGACAGGTGAACACTGAAGCTTTCTTT. As protein: CSVGQVNTEAFF. The full variable domain, in which reference TRBV29-1 and TRBJ1-1 provide the parts outside the CDR3, is SAVISQKPSRDICQRGTSLTIQCQVDSQVTMMFWYRQQPGQSLTLIATANQGSEATYESGFVIDKFPISRPNLTFSTLTVSNMSPEDSSIYLCSVGQVNTEAFFGQGTRLTVV.

This chain joins TRBV18 and TRBJ1-1; D is ambiguous. Germline CDR1 and CDR2: KGHSH and LQKENI. With 2 bases removed from V and 8 bases from J, the gap between germline ends came to 9 bases. The CDR3 totals 12 residues. Here the CDR3 DNA reads TGTGCCAGCTCACCAATTGAGGGAGAAGCTTTCTTT. Translating it yields CASSPIEGEAFF.

V and J are TRBV6-2 or TRBV6-3 and TRBJ2-3; D gene unclear. V lost 8 bases and J lost 5, with 8 bases in between. The CDR3 length is 11 residues. CDR1 MNHEY and CDR2 SVGEGT come from the germline V gene. CDR3 residues: CASRFRDTQYF. Here the CDR3 DNA reads TGTGCCAGCCGTTTTCGAGATACGCAGTATTTT.

The chain joins TRBV7-9 to TRBJ1-4; weak D call: TRBD1 (5 bases). In germline, CDR1 is SEHNR, CDR2 FQNEAQ (reference sequence). V was cut by 5 bases and J by 8 bases, with 18 bases left in between. CDR3 length: 15 residues. For the CDR3, the DNA is TGTGCCAGCAGCCCTCAGGAGGGGAGTGGCGAAAAACTGTTTTTT. Translation: CASSPQEGSGEKLFF.

V gene TRBV15 combines with J gene TRBJ2-7; D gene ambiguous. This CDR3 has 13 amino acids. From germline, CDR1 is LNHNV and CDR2 YYDKDF (reference sequence). V was trimmed by 1 base and J by 7 bases, leaving 11 bases between them. CDR3 protein: CATSRGVTGEQYF. The DNA for the CDR3 is TGTGCCACCAGCAGAGGGGTTACCGGGGAGCAGTACTTC.

The CDR3 DNA sequence: TGTGCCAGCACAAACTCTGGGGCCAACGTCCTGACTTTC. It codes for CASTNSGANVLTF. This chain links TRBV25-1 with TRBJ2-6; unclear D gene. The CDR3 extends over 13 amino acids. V dropped 7 bases and J dropped 0 bases, with 4 bases sitting between them. From germline, CDR1 is MGHDK and CDR2 SYGVNS.

The chain combines TRBV27 with TRBJ2-5; 8 positions match TRBD1. The V segment lost 5 bases and the J segment 5 bases; nucleotides outside the gene matches: 13. The CDR3 covers 16 residues. The V gene's germline CDR1 is MNHEY and CDR2 SMNVEV (reference sequence). The CDR3 loop is CASSRGQGSWDETQYF. The CDR3 DNA reads TGTGCCAGCAGTCGTGGACAGGGAAGTTGGGACGAGACCCAGTACTTC.

This chain joins TRBV30 and TRBJ1-1, with D unresolved. The length of the CDR3 is 11 residues. Germline CDR1 and CDR2: GTSNPN and SVGIG (reference sequence). V dropped 8 bases and J dropped 3 bases, with 10 bases sitting between them. The CDR3 nucleotides are TGTGCCCTTAGCGGGTACACTGAAGCTTTCTTT. It codes for CALSGYTEAFF.

J is TRBJ1-1 and V is TRBV28, with 12 bases fitting TRBD1. J gave up 6 bases and V 4 bases, and 3 bases lay outside the gene matches. The germline V gene has CDR1 MDHEN and CDR2 SYDVKM. The CDR3 is made up of 14 amino acids. The CDR3 sequence is CASSSGTGGSEAFF. The DNA for the CDR3 is TGTGCCAGCAGTTCCGGGACAGGGGGCTCTGAAGCTTTCTTT. The variable domain in full, completed from reference TRBV28 and TRBJ1-1, reads DVKVTQSSRYLVKRTGEKVFLECVQDMDHENMFWYRQDPGLGLRLIYFSYDVKMKEKGDIPEGYSVSREKKERFSLILESASTNQTSMYLCASSSGTGGSEAFFGQGTRLTVV.

The rearrangement links TRBV25-1 to TRBJ2-1; 10 nucleotides align to TRBD2. Germline CDR1 MGHDK, CDR2 SYGVNS. Unmatched junction bases numbered 7, after V lost 2 bases and J lost 6 bases. The CDR3 totals 16 residues. CDR3 in amino acids: CASSETSGKNFNEQFF. The CDR3 DNA sequence: TGTGCCAGCAGTGAAACTAGCGGGAAGAATTTCAATGAGCAGTTCTTC.

The V call is TRBV28, the J call TRBJ2-5; 7 nucleotides line up with TRBD1. This CDR3 is built from 13 residues. The V gene end was trimmed by 7 bases and the J gene end by 2 bases; junction bases not matched to a gene: 4. The V gene's germline CDR1 is MDHEN and CDR2 SYDVKM. The CDR3 reads CASKGTVQETQYF. CDR3 bases: TGTGCCAGCAAAGGGACAGTTCAAGAGACCCAGTACTTC. Complete variable domain (other parts from reference TRBV28 and TRBJ2-5): DVKVTQSSRYLVKRTGEKVFLECVQDMDHENMFWYRQDPGLGLRLIYFSYDVKMKEKGDIPEGYSVSREKKERFSLILESASTNQTSMYLCASKGTVQETQYFGPGTRLLVL.

In its sample, this clone was seen a few times. This sequence joins TRBV6-5 and TRBJ1-1; D is unresolved. Germline CDR1 and CDR2: MNHEY and SVGAGI. Between the trimmed V and J ends, which lost 6 bases and 5 bases, there was a span of 13 bases. CDR3 length: 13 amino acids. The CDR3 here is CASSPPGWTEAFF. The CDR3 region has the DNA TGTGCCAGCAGCCCCCCAGGTTGGACTGAAGCTTTCTTT.

J is TRBJ2-3 and V is TRBV5-1; possibly TRBD1 for D (6 bases). The CDR3 covers 15 residues. The V end was cut by 4 bases, the J end by 0 bases, with 12 bases between. Germline lookup yields CDR1 SGHRS and CDR2 YFSETQ. DNA of the CDR3: TGCGCCAGCAGCACAAGGACAGCTAGCACAGATACGCAGTATTTT. Protein product: CASSTRTASTDTQYF. Drawing the rest from reference TRBV5-1 and TRBJ2-3, the complete variable domain is KAGVTQTPRYLIKTRGQQVTLSCSPISGHRSVSWYQQTPGQGLQFLFEYFSETQRNKGNFPGRFSGRQFSNSRSEMNVSTLELGDSALYLCASSTRTASTDTQYFGPGTRLTVL.

This sequence joins TRBV9 and TRBJ2-2; perhaps TRBD2 as D (6 bases). V lost 0 bases, J lost 3 bases, and 12 bases lay in between. Per germline, CDR1 SGDLS and CDR2 YYNGEE. This CDR3 region has 16 residues. The CDR3 loop is CASSVGGGRYTGELFF. The CDR3 region has the DNA TGTGCCAGCAGCGTAGGAGGAGGGAGGTACACCGGGGAGCTGTTTTTT.

The V call is TRBV5-6, the J call TRBJ2-1, with 9 bases lining up with TRBD2. Trimming at V came to 4 bases and at J to 9 bases, leaving 5 bases not matched to a gene. The germline CDR1 and CDR2 sequences are SGHDT and YYEEEE. CDR3 length equals 13 residues. The chain's CDR3 is CASSPGLAIEQFF. The CDR3 bases are TGTGCCAGCAGCCCGGGACTAGCTATTGAGCAGTTCTTC.

The rearrangement joins TRBV30 to TRBJ1-6, with a weak D call TRBD1 (6 bases). Between the trimmed V and J ends, which lost 3 bases and 0 bases, there was a span of 12 bases. CDR1 GTSNPN and CDR2 SVGIG come from the germline V gene (reference sequence). CDR3 size: 16 residues. The CDR3 DNA reads as TGTGCCTGGAGATCGACAGGCAGCTCCTATAATTCACCCCTCCACTTT. Translation: CAWRSTGSSYNSPLHF.

The V gene is TRBV14, the J gene TRBJ1-6; D is uncertain. Between the trimmed V and J ends, which lost 2 bases and 15 bases, there was a span of 8 bases. The germline V gene has CDR1 SGHDN and CDR2 FVKESK. The CDR3 is 11 residues long. CDR3 protein: CASSQTSNLHF. CDR3 nucleotide sequence: TGTGCCAGCAGCCAAACTTCCAACCTCCACTTT.

The CDR3 is CATSRDRSSNQPQHF. CDR3 bases: TGTGCCACCAGCAGAGATCGGAGTTCAAATCAGCCCCAGCATTTT. The rearrangement uses TRBV15 and TRBJ1-5; D gene unclear. The germline gives CDR1 LNHNV, CDR2 YYDKDF (reference sequence). This CDR3 contains 15 residues. The ends were cut back, 0 bases at V and 4 bases at J, with 10 bases in the middle.

CDR3 residues: CASSYSRRGGPDEQFF. For the CDR3, the DNA is TGTGCCAGCAGTTACTCGAGACGGGGGGGCCCCGATGAGCAGTTCTTC. V gene TRBV6-5 combines with J gene TRBJ2-1; 8 bases fit TRBD2. Germline V CDR1 and CDR2: MNHEY, SVGAGI. J gave up 8 bases and V 0 bases, and 9 bases lay outside the gene matches. The CDR3 consists of 16 residues.

The V and J genes are TRBV5-5 and TRBJ1-6; 11 bases match TRBD1. Unmatched junction bases numbered 3, after V lost 1 base and J lost 0 bases. The CDR3 is 18 amino acids. CDR1 and CDR2 (germline): SGHKS, YYEKEE (reference sequence). CDR3: CASSLFGTGGSYNSPLHF. The CDR3 bases are TGTGCCAGCAGCTTGTTCGGGACAGGGGGCTCCTATAATTCACCCCTCCACTTT.

The chain recombines TRBV19 with TRBJ2-1, with D possibly TRBD2 on 5 matching bases. Germline lookup yields CDR1 LNHDA and CDR2 SQIVND (reference sequence). CDR3 length: 14 residues. Trimming stripped 6 bases from V and 4 bases from J, with 13 bases between. The CDR3 sequence is CASSDYGDYNEQFF. CDR3 coding DNA: TGTGCCAGTAGCGACTATGGAGATTACAATGAGCAGTTCTTC.

This clone is a singleton in its sample. The chain has TRBV28 and TRBJ2-1; D uncertain. The CDR3 loop spans 18 amino acids. V was pared by 7 bases and J by 8 bases, with 30 bases between. CDR1 MDHEN and CDR2 SYDVKM come from the germline V gene. The CDR3 loop is CASTDTSGRSTVYDEQFF. The DNA for the CDR3 is TGTGCCAGCACCGATACTTCAGGAAGGTCTACCGTTTACGATGAGCAGTTCTTC.

CDR3 nucleotide sequence: TGTGCCAGCTCACCACGACGATCAAACAGGGGGCACGAGCAGTACTTC. Its protein product is CASSPRRSNRGHEQYF. The gene calls are TRBV18 and TRBJ2-7; 9 nucleotides match TRBD1. The length of the CDR3 is 16 residues. Germline trimming cut 1 base from V and 5 bases from J; bases unmatched to any gene: 9. Germline-derived CDR1 and CDR2 are KGHSH and LQKENI.

The chain joins TRBV10-3 to TRBJ1-2; TRBD1 might be the D (5 bases). V dropped 7 bases and J dropped 8 bases, with 17 bases sitting between them. This CDR3 is 13 amino acids long. The germline CDR1 and CDR2 sequences are ENHRY and SYGVKD. The CDR3 loop is CAITTIDSRGYTF. In DNA, the CDR3 is TGTGCCATCACCACAATCGACAGTCGCGGCTACACCTTC.

This clone was recorded once. V and J are TRBV5-4 and TRBJ1-1; D unresolved. In germline, CDR1 is SGHNT, CDR2 YYREEE (reference sequence). This CDR3 spans 14 amino acids. V dropped 4 bases and J dropped 4 bases, with 14 bases sitting between them. The CDR3 loop is CASSSDNMGTEAFF. DNA of the CDR3: TGTGCCAGCAGCAGCGATAATATGGGCACTGAAGCTTTCTTT.